These 9 T cell receptor beta chains came from one sample sequenced in a study of early T cells in non-severe SARS-CoV-2 infection. From the 5' RACE reads, TCRdb called clonotypes with MiXCR, one entry per CDR3 protein. The sample contains more than 65,000 distinct CDR3 sequences, about 12% of which appear only once. Sequencing used whole blood. Receptors originate from an adult who was a healthcare worker with PCR-confirmed SARS-CoV-2 infection or an uninfected control (not recorded which).

This clonotype was seen at least ten times. This chain connects TRBV19 to TRBJ2-1; perhaps TRBD2 as D (6 bases). With 4 bases removed from V and 9 bases from J, the gap between germline ends came to 13 bases. Per germline, CDR1 LNHDA and CDR2 SQIVND (reference sequence). This CDR3 comprises 13 residues. CDR3 residues: CASSTHHGGEQFF. The CDR3 nucleotides are TGTGCCAGTAGTACACATCACGGGGGTGAGCAGTTCTTC.

This clonotype has just one count. This chain joins TRBV12-3 or TRBV12-4 and TRBJ2-4, with 7 bases lining up with TRBD2. Trimming removed 5 bases from V and 0 bases from J; junction bases left unmatched: 7. The CDR3 extends over 16 amino acids. The CDR3, as DNA: TGTGCCAGCAGTCCAGGACTAGGTGGAGCCAAAAACATTCAGTACTTC. Its translation is CASSPGLGGAKNIQYF.

V gene TRBV14 combines with J gene TRBJ2-4; 9 nucleotides line up with TRBD1. V gave up 2 bases and J gave up 4 bases; unmatched junction bases: 3. This CDR3 has 15 residues. In germline, CDR1 is SGHDN, CDR2 FVKESK. The chain's CDR3 is CASSQRDRAKNIQYF. The CDR3 DNA reads TGTGCCAGCAGCCAACGGGACAGGGCAAAAAACATTCAGTACTTC.

V gene TRBV5-1 combines with J gene TRBJ1-2; TRBD1 aligns across 8 bases. The CDR3 spans 15 residues. CDR1 and CDR2 (germline): SGHRS, YFSETQ. With 4 bases clipped from V and 1 base from J, the junction kept 6 bases outside the gene matches. The CDR3 sequence: CASSQGQAINYGYTF. The CDR3 DNA sequence: TGCGCCAGCAGCCAGGGACAGGCTATTAACTATGGCTACACCTTC.

The chain combines TRBV6-1 with TRBJ2-3, with a possible D match to TRBD2 (6 bases). This CDR3 is built from 15 residues. The V gene lost 3 bases and the J gene lost 2 bases, with 12 bases spanning the gap. Germline V gene data show CDR1 as MNHNS and CDR2 as SASEGT. Written as DNA, the CDR3 is TGTGCCAGCAGTGAGGTAGCGGAAAACACAGATACGCAGTATTTT. Translated, it gives CASSEVAENTDTQYF.

This clonotype was detected many times. This chain uses TRBV6-6 with TRBJ1-5; no firm D call. V lost 6 bases and J lost 4, with 7 bases in between. Looked up from germline, CDR1 is MNHNY and CDR2 is SVGAGI (reference sequence). The CDR3 contains 12 residues. The CDR3 protein is CASSLRNQPQHF. CDR3 DNA: TGTGCCAGCAGCCTTCGTAATCAGCCCCAGCATTTT.

This clonotype was found a few times. The CDR3 loop is CASSRVIAGGQQFF. The CDR3 DNA sequence: TGTGCCAGCAGCCGGGTCATCGCGGGAGGGCAGCAGTTCTTC. This chain links TRBV7-2 with TRBJ2-1; 9 bases map to TRBD2. V shed 5 bases, J shed 11 bases, and the junction held 10 bases outside the gene matches. Looked up from germline, CDR1 is SGHTA and CDR2 is FQGNSA. The CDR3 length is 14 residues.

CDR3 loop: CSVRGPVDEQFF. CDR3 sequence (DNA): TGCAGCGTCAGGGGGCCAGTCGATGAGCAGTTCTTC. This chain uses TRBV29-1 with TRBJ2-1; 8 bases are shared with TRBD1. J was trimmed by 8 bases and V by 6 bases; bases with no gene match: 6. Germline V gene data show CDR1 as SQVTM and CDR2 as ANQGSEA. The CDR3 runs 12 residues.

This chain connects TRBV29-1 to TRBJ1-1; 8 positions match TRBD1. After removal of 2 bases from V and 1 base from J, the junction contained 3 bases not matched to a gene. The CDR3 is 14 residues long. Per the germline V gene, CDR1 is SQVTM and CDR2 is ANQGSEA. This CDR3 is CSVEQGAGNTEAFF. The CDR3 DNA is TGCAGCGTTGAACAGGGGGCAGGGAACACTGAAGCTTTCTTT.